Listed below are T cell receptor beta chains from one sample, sequenced in a study of T cells in Graves' hyperthyroidism and ophthalmopathy. A single record per CDR3 protein comes from TCRdb applying MiXCR to the multiplex PCR reads. The table includes about 600,000 distinct CDR3 sequences, around 13% detected once. Sequenced material: blood. These TCRs come from a woman aged 45-60 years with Graves' ophthalmopathy. CDR3s include the opening cysteine and the closing phenylalanine or tryptophan. Each record gives: CDR3 DNA, CDR3 protein, V gene, clone size, D gene, J gene. The D gene is left open where the match is weak. Size is omitted from some rows. Given values are once, few, many or a class for expanded clones.

TGTGCCAGCAGCCCCTCGGGACGGACTGTGGATGGCTACACCTTC | CASSPSGRTVDGYTF | TRBV9 | - | - | TRBJ1-2
TGTGCCTGGAGTGCTAGGACACCGAGCTCCTACGAGCAGTACTTC | CAWSARTPSSYEQYF | TRBV30 | many | - | TRBJ2-7
TGTGCCAGCAGCGGCACGGGACAGGGTTCCTATAATTCACCCCTCCACTTT | CASSGTGQGSYNSPLHF | TRBV11-2 | few | TRBD1 | TRBJ1-6
TGTGCCACCAGTAGGTCCGGACTAGCGGGAGCCAATGAGCAGTTCTTC | CATSRSGLAGANEQFF | TRBV24-1 | many | TRBD2 | TRBJ2-1
TGCAGTGCTACCCCGACTAGCGGGAAGGCAGATACGCAGTATTTT | CSATPTSGKADTQYF | TRBV20-1 | many | TRBD2 | TRBJ2-3
TGTGCCAGCAGCCCTCGACAGGGGGCGATCGGTGGCTACACCTTC | CASSPRQGAIGGYTF | TRBV7-8 | few | TRBD1 | TRBJ1-2
TGTGCCAGCACCTCCGGTGGGGAGCTGTTTTTT | CASTSGGELFF | TRBV3-1 | many | - | TRBJ2-2
TGTGCCACCAGTGATCCCGACAGAGTTGGTCAGCCCCAGCATTTT | CATSDPDRVGQPQHF | TRBV24-1 | many | - | TRBJ1-5
TGCAGCGTTGTGAGGACAGAATACGAGCAGTACTTC | CSVVRTEYEQYF | TRBV29-1 | - | - | TRBJ2-7
TGTGCCAGCAGCTCCGAACGGTCGGGGGACTACGAGCAGTACTTC | CASSSERSGDYEQYF | TRBV11-3 | many | - | TRBJ2-7
TGTGCCAGCAGCTTAAGACAGGGGGCTGGGAAGACCCAGTACTTC | CASSLRQGAGKTQYF | TRBV5-5 | - | TRBD1 | TRBJ2-5
TGTGCCACCAGCAGAGATCTAGGAGTTGGCAGTTCCTACGAGCAGTACTTC | CATSRDLGVGSSYEQYF | TRBV15 | many | - | TRBJ2-7
TGCGCCAGCAGCCATCGACAGGTTAGCAATCAGCCCCAGCATTTT | CASSHRQVSNQPQHF | TRBV4-1 | - | - | TRBJ1-5
TGTGCCAGCAGGCCAGGGTCGGAGTATAATTCACCCCTCCACTTT | CASRPGSEYNSPLHF | TRBV27 | many | - | TRBJ1-6
TGCAGTGCCAAAACTAGCGGGAGGGCCTTGGGCGGGGAGCTGTTTTTT | CSAKTSGRALGGELFF | TRBV20-1 | few | TRBD2 | TRBJ2-2
TGTGCCAGCAGCTCGAAACCCGGACTAGCGGTTGCCCCTCAGCAGTATTTT | CASSSKPGLAVAPQQYF | TRBV7-2 | - | TRBD2 | TRBJ2-3
TGTGCCAGCAGCCGGGACGGGAGGGCCTACAATGAGCAGTTCTTC | CASSRDGRAYNEQFF | TRBV11-2 | - | TRBD2 | TRBJ2-1
TGCGCCAGCAGCCCGCCATTTGGCGGGAACCACGATGAGCAGTTCTTC | CASSPPFGGNHDEQFF | TRBV5-1 | many | - | TRBJ2-1
TGTGCCTGGAGTGTACTGGGGGGCACTGGGGCCAACGTCCTGACTTTC | CAWSVLGGTGANVLTF | TRBV30 | many | - | TRBJ2-6
TGTGCCAGCAGTGACCCGGGACAGCGGCCTAACTATGGCTACACCTTC | CASSDPGQRPNYGYTF | TRBV6-1 | - | TRBD1 | TRBJ1-2
TGTGCCAGCAAACCAGGGAGCTCCTATAATTCACCCCTCCACTTT | CASKPGSSYNSPLHF | TRBV27 | few | - | TRBJ1-6
TGCAGTGCTAGAGACCGCTCCGCCGGGACTAGGATCTACGAGCAGTACTTC | CSARDRSAGTRIYEQYF | TRBV20-1 | many | TRBD2 | TRBJ2-7
TGTGCCAGCAGTGACTCTACTACAGGTTATAGCAATCAGCCCCAGCATTTT | CASSDSTTGYSNQPQHF | TRBV2 | many | - | TRBJ1-5
TGTGCCAGCAGTTTCTCCCCTCACCAAGCTAACTATGGCTACACCTTC | CASSFSPHQANYGYTF | TRBV28 | few | - | TRBJ1-2
TGTGCCAGCAGCTTATCGGGACACGGTCTTAGAGTGGGCAATGAGCAGTTCTTC | CASSLSGHGLRVGNEQFF | TRBV11-2 | - | - | TRBJ2-1
TGTGCCACCAGTGATTTAAGCTCTGGGGCCAACGTCCTGACTTTC | CATSDLSSGANVLTF | TRBV24-1 | - | - | TRBJ2-6
TGTGCCACCAGTGACAGACAGAATCAGCCCCAGCATTTT | CATSDRQNQPQHF | TRBV24-1 | many | - | TRBJ1-5